This T cell receptor (beta chain) was sequenced in a study of cytomegalovirus exposure and HLA in healthy donors. General study findings and limits: In a later analysis, TCR beta V- and J-gene trimming was associated with a missense DCLRE1C variant.

This CDR3 has 20 amino acids. Unmatched junction bases numbered 15, after V lost 0 bases and J lost 6 bases. CDR1 SGHNT and CDR2 YYREEE come from the germline V gene (reference sequence). With regard to this clone: Its target is not known.

PCR employed 60 Vbeta and 13 Jbeta primers. Only in-frame clones appear in the TCRdb table, and some are missing; sequencing was by immunoSEQ multiplex PCR. The sample consists of roughly 140,000 clones, about 76% of them appearing once. The clonotype originates from a human donor in good health. The V gene is TRBV5-4, the J gene TRBJ2-2; TRBD2 matches 12 bases. Sequenced material: PBMCs. In DNA form, the CDR3 reads TGTGCCAGCAGCTTGGCCGTGACAGGACTAGCGGGGAACTTTGCCGGGGAGCTGTTTTTT. Its protein product is CASSLAVTGLAGNFAGELFF.